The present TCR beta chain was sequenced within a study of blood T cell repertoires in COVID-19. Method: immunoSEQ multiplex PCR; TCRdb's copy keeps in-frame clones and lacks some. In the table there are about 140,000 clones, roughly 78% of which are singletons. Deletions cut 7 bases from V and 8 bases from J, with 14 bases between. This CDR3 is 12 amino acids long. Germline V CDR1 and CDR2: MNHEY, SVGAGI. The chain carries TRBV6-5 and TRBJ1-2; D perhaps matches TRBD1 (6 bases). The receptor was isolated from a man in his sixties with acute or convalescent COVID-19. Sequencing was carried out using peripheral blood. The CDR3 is CASIKGGGGYTF. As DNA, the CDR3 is TGTGCCAGCATAAAGGGGGGAGGGGGCTACACCTTC.